These 22 T cell receptor beta chains came from one sample sequenced in a study of T cells after yellow fever vaccination. TCRdb passed the 5' RACE reads through MiXCR, listing each CDR3 protein once. The data show about 320,000 distinct CDR3 sequences, approximately 4.3% seen once. The specimen was PBMCs, collected 15 days after the yellow fever booster vaccination. All receptors come from a man between 18 and 29 years old who received the YFV17D yellow fever vaccine.

This clonotype occurred a few times. The genes are TRBV3-1 and TRBJ1-1; D is ambiguous. This CDR3 has 13 residues. Germline-derived CDR1 and CDR2 are LGHDT and YNNKEL (reference sequence). V was cut by 4 bases and J by 6 bases, with 12 bases left in between. CDR3 protein: CASSLRWWSEAFF. Written as DNA, the CDR3 is TGTGCCAGCAGCCTGCGCTGGTGGTCTGAAGCTTTCTTT.

This clonotype was seen repeatedly, ten times or more. The V and J genes are TRBV6-2 or TRBV6-3 and TRBJ1-1; D not certain. The CDR3 totals 12 residues. Trimming shortened V by 7 bases and J by 5 bases, and 11 bases separated the two germline ends. Germline loops: CDR1 MNHEY, CDR2 SVGEGT. The CDR3 DNA sequence: TGTGCCAGCACCATAGGTGGAACTGAAGCTTTCTTT. Protein product: CASTIGGTEAFF.

This clonotype was seen repeatedly, ten times or more. The chain is built from TRBV6-2 or TRBV6-3 and TRBJ2-5; D remains unclear. Trimming shortened V by 6 bases and J by 4 bases, and 15 bases separated the two germline ends. From germline, CDR1 is MNHEY and CDR2 SVGEGT. The CDR3 is 14 amino acids. The CDR3: CASSLTARRETQYF. The CDR3 bases are TGTGCCAGCAGCCTAACGGCCAGGCGAGAGACCCAGTACTTC.

This clonotype was seen more than once but under ten times. The chain carries TRBV12-5 and TRBJ1-5; D is perhaps TRBD1 (5 bases). V was trimmed by 3 bases and J by 0 bases, leaving 9 bases between them. There are 15 residues in the CDR3. Per the germline V gene, CDR1 is LGHNT and CDR2 is FRNRAP. The CDR3 DNA sequence: TGTGCTAGTGGTTTAGGGACCCTTAGCAATCAGCCCCAGCATTTT. Its protein is CASGLGTLSNQPQHF. Complete variable domain (other parts from reference TRBV12-5 and TRBJ1-5): DARVTQTPRHKVTEMGQEVTMRCQPILGHNTVFWYRQTMMQGLELLAYFRNRAPLDDSGMPKDRFSAEMPDATLATLKIQPSEPRDSAVYFCASGLGTLSNQPQHFGDGTRLSIL.

This clonotype was seen only a few times. V is TRBV5-5 and J is TRBJ1-1; D uncertain. Germline values: CDR1 SGHKS, CDR2 YYEKEE (reference sequence). V dropped 2 bases and J dropped 7 bases, with 9 bases sitting between them. The CDR3 spans 12 residues. The CDR3 DNA is TGTGCCAGCAGCTTTTACCGGGTTGAAGCTTTCTTT. It codes for CASSFYRVEAFF.

The chain couples TRBV6-2 or TRBV6-3 to TRBJ1-1; a possible D gene is TRBD1 (5 bases). The CDR3 contains 17 residues. Between the trimmed V and J ends, which lost 0 bases and 0 bases, there was a span of 14 bases. Germline V gene lookup returns CDR1 MNHEY and CDR2 SVGEGT. In DNA form, the CDR3 reads TGTGCCAGCAGTTACTCGACTTTCGACAGTCTGAACACTGAAGCTTTCTTT. Translating gives CASSYSTFDSLNTEAFF.

This chain connects TRBV6-5 to TRBJ1-5, with D unresolved. Trimming took off 2 bases at V and 5 bases at J, with 10 bases between the two ends. The CDR3 sequence is 14 residues long. Per the germline V gene, CDR1 is MNHEY and CDR2 is SVGAGI. The CDR3 is CASSYRRADQPQHF. For the CDR3, the DNA is TGTGCCAGCAGTTACCGGCGGGCCGATCAGCCCCAGCATTTT.

This chain links TRBV20-1 with TRBJ1-3; no definite D call. V was clipped by 4 bases and J by 3 bases, with 10 bases between them. The CDR3 has 13 residues. In germline, CDR1 is DFQATT, CDR2 SNEGSKA (reference sequence). The CDR3 protein is CSAKEGNGNTIYF. DNA for the CDR3: TGCAGTGCTAAAGAGGGAAATGGAAACACCATATATTTT.

As to this clonotype: Possible read error: a much larger clone is one base away. This chain uses TRBV4-1 with TRBJ1-1, with a possible D match to TRBD1 (6 bases). There are 13 residues in the CDR3. V was pared by 6 bases and J by 4 bases, with 12 bases between. The germline V gene encodes CDR1 MGHRA and CDR2 YSYEKL. The CDR3 reads CASRLHRVTEAFF. For the CDR3, the DNA is TGCGCCAGCAGACTTCACAGGGTCACTGAAGCTTTCTTT.

This clonotype has only a few counts. This rearrangement joins TRBV12-3 or TRBV12-4 to TRBJ1-5; D remains ambiguous. V was shortened by 3 bases and J by 5 bases, with 5 bases between the two germline ends. The length of the CDR3 is 12 residues. DNA for the CDR3: TGTGCCAGCAGTTTTGGTGATCAGCCCCAGCATTTT. This gives the protein CASSFGDQPQHF.

Only a few counts were recorded for this clonotype. CDR3 region: CSARTGATTFF. The CDR3 DNA reads TGCAGTGCTAGGACAGGGGCCACCACTTTCTTT. The rearrangement links TRBV20-1 to TRBJ1-1, with 8 bases lining up with TRBD1. The V gene end was trimmed by 3 bases and the J gene end by 12 bases; junction bases not matched to a gene: 6. This CDR3 is 11 amino acids long. Germline lookup yields CDR1 DFQATT and CDR2 SNEGSKA (reference sequence).

Many counts were recorded for this clonotype. The chain couples TRBV20-1 to TRBJ1-4, with D possibly matching TRBD1 (5 bases). The length of the CDR3 is 13 residues. Trimming removed 3 bases at V and 3 bases at J, with 8 bases between. Looked up from germline, CDR1 is DFQATT and CDR2 is SNEGSKA (reference sequence). Here the CDR3 reads CSARRGPNEKLFF. Here the CDR3 DNA reads TGCAGTGCTAGGCGGGGCCCTAATGAAAAACTGTTTTTT.

This clonotype was detected ten times or more. CDR3 residues: CASSFRGTQPQHF. CDR3 nucleotides: TGTGCCAGCAGTTTCCGAGGGACTCAGCCCCAGCATTTT. The rearrangement uses TRBV27 and TRBJ1-5; D possibly corresponds to TRBD1 (5 bases). From germline, CDR1 is MNHEY and CDR2 SMNVEV (reference sequence). CDR3 size: 13 residues. V was shortened by 3 bases and J by 6 bases, with 9 bases between the two germline ends.

This clonotype was counted ten times or more. V is TRBV4-3 and J is TRBJ1-3, with D maybe TRBD1 (6 bases). Trimming removed 1 base at V and 0 bases at J, with 16 bases between. CDR3 length: 18 amino acids. Germline V lookup: CDR1 LGHNA, CDR2 YSLEER. CDR3 DNA sequence: TGCGCCAGCAGCCAAGGAGCTGGACAGCTAACCTCTGGAAACACCATATATTTT. Amino acid sequence: CASSQGAGQLTSGNTIYF.

The sample holds many counts of this clonotype. The gene calls are TRBV7-3 and TRBJ1-1; D is unclear. V shed 4 bases and J shed 3 bases, with 9 bases lying between them. The germline gives CDR1 SGHTA, CDR2 FQGTGA. CDR3 size: 13 residues. The CDR3 loop reads CASSSPGDTEAFF. The CDR3 DNA follows: TGTGCCAGCAGCTCACCTGGGGACACTGAAGCTTTCTTT.

This clonotype was picked up many times. The chain links TRBV13 to TRBJ2-7; D is undetermined. V gave up 1 base and J gave up 5 bases, with 9 bases separating them. The CDR3 consists of 13 residues. The germline CDR1 and CDR2 sequences are PRHDT and FYEKMQ (reference sequence). The CDR3 DNA sequence: TGTGCCAGCAGCTTAGTGATAAGGGACGAGCAGTACTTC. Amino acid sequence: CASSLVIRDEQYF.

This chain joins TRBV4-2 and TRBJ2-3; 9 bases are shared with TRBD2. This CDR3 spans 16 amino acids. CDR1 is LGHNA, CDR2 YNFKEQ, per germline. The V segment lost 0 bases and the J segment 0 bases; nucleotides outside the gene matches: 1. CDR3 nucleotides: TGTGCCAGCAGCCAAGATCTAGCGGGAAGCACAGATACGCAGTATTTT. The encoded protein is CASSQDLAGSTDTQYF.

This clonotype showed up many times. The V gene is TRBV28, the J gene TRBJ1-4, with D possibly TRBD1 on 6 matching bases. The germline V gene has CDR1 MDHEN and CDR2 SYDVKM. The length of the CDR3 is 15 residues. The germline V and J ends were trimmed by 4 bases and 6 bases, with 15 bases remaining between them. DNA for the CDR3: TGTGCCAGCAGTTCCTCTGGGGGGCTGGATGAAAAACTGTTTTTT. This codes for CASSSSGGLDEKLFF. Looking up the rest from reference TRBV28 and TRBJ1-4 gives the full variable domain: DVKVTQSSRYLVKRTGEKVFLECVQDMDHENMFWYRQDPGLGLRLIYFSYDVKMKEKGDIPEGYSVSREKKERFSLILESASTNQTSMYLCASSSSGGLDEKLFFGSGTQLSVL.

This clonotype was detected many times. For the CDR3, the DNA is TGTGCCAGCAGCGTAGGGCCAGGGGAATTACAGTACTTC. Protein: CASSVGPGELQYF. The chain is built from TRBV9 and TRBJ2-4; possible D gene TRBD1, 6 bases. The CDR3 has 13 amino acids. Per the germline V gene, CDR1 is SGDLS and CDR2 is YYNGEE. V shed 0 bases and J shed 13 bases, with 14 bases lying between them.

This clonotype was recorded many times. The V and J genes are TRBV5-1 and TRBJ2-7, with unresolved D. Germline CDR1 reads SGHRS; CDR2 reads YFSETQ. Trimming removed 4 bases from V and 0 bases from J, with 14 bases in between. The CDR3 has 15 amino acids. CDR3 bases: TGCGCCAGCAGCGCCCCCCCCGCGAGCTCCTACGAGCAGTACTTC. Translating it yields CASSAPPASSYEQYF.

J is TRBJ1-5 and V is TRBV19, with D perhaps matching TRBD1 (5 bases). Germline values: CDR1 LNHDA, CDR2 SQIVND (reference sequence). V was clipped by 10 bases and J by 6 bases, with 19 bases between them. The CDR3 is 14 amino acids. In DNA, the CDR3 is TGTGCCATCCGCCCCTCGGGGGGAGGTCAGCCCCAGCATTTT. This sequence encodes CAIRPSGGGQPQHF.

A few counts support this clonotype. V gene TRBV12-3 or TRBV12-4 combines with J gene TRBJ2-1, with D hard to call. V was trimmed by 3 bases and J by 3 bases, leaving 9 bases between them. The CDR3 spans 14 residues. CDR3 sequence (DNA): TGTGCCAGCAGTTTTAAGTTTATCTACAATGAGCAGTTCTTC. Translated: CASSFKFIYNEQFF.